This TCR beta chain was sequenced for a study of blood T cell repertoires in COVID-19 (dated by TCRdb to about 2020). Concerning the study at large: Samples covering the acute and convalescent phases of COVID-19 were provided by collaborators in the United States, Italy and Spain. The material from the prospective study consisted of cDNA or gDNA derived from T cells, B-cell-depleted T cells, or PBMCs. Subjects who had been exposed to COVID-19, were actively infected with it, or had recovered from it provided the deeply sampled blood TCRbeta repertoires that made up the dataset. A freely available public database, intended as a resource for researchers studying the immune response to SARS-CoV-2, is where the repertoires were released. Samples were obtained from the ongoing ImmuneRACE study (first 160 participants) and from 1,254 subjects provided by 6 global collaborators. Sample metadata almost always included a de-identified subject ID, COVID-19 status, age in years and sex. Where HLA class I and class II types were available, the types were taken from metadata supplied by the sample provider, not from assay-based typing. Study-level results and caveats: Clinical and demographic metadata were provided uncurated, with the amount varying by source and participant.

Participants in the prospective study were aged 18 to 89 years, lived in 20 to 25 United States geographic areas, and enrolled through a virtual design. Cohort assignment in the prospective study relied on participant-reported clinical history from a screening survey and a study questionnaire. Recovered participants in ImmuneRACE Cohort 3 were defined as having two consecutive negative NP/OP PCR tests, clearance from a healthcare professional, or resolution of symptoms. In the prospective study, whole blood, serum and a nasopharyngeal or oropharyngeal swab were collected from each participant by mobile phlebotomists. Participants in the prospective study had the option to provide additional blood draws and questionnaires over a roughly 2-month period. Blood samples from the prospective study were shipped frozen or at room temperature prior to DNA extraction. TCRbeta CDR3 regions were amplified from genomic DNA by means of the immunoSEQ Assay, a bias-controlled multiplex PCR. On the authors' methods: Nucleated cell counts per sample were estimated from amplification of reference gene primers within the assay. Sequence reads were collapsed and filtered to measure the absolute abundance of every unique TCRbeta CDR3 rearrangement. For each sample, productive Simpson clonality was calculated by taking the square root of Simpson's diversity index across productive rearrangements. TCRdb took over this immuneACCESS table, retaining in-frame rearrangements with V and J assigned. Such tables are incomplete; in checked studies, under half of the missing clones stem from an unresolved V gene, and the remainder is unexplained. The D gene and trimming were derived from the DNA, and the V and J assignments and clone size from that table. The sample table shows about 200,000 clones, and over 80% are seen once. The ten biggest clones cover over 0.95% of the sample.

About this clone: The specificity of this receptor is unknown. No per-base quality is available; no much larger clone lies one base away. In the same sample, other DNA sequences code for this CDR3.

The junction carries 10 bases between V and J, which are trimmed by 6 bases and 5 bases respectively. There are 12 amino acids in the CDR3, from cysteine to phenylalanine inclusive. Of the read, only the CDR3 DNA is kept; its 36 bases are in frame from base 1. The source is a man aged 30 to 39 who had recovered from COVID-19. The chain joins TRBV12-3 or TRBV12-4 to TRBJ1-2; TRBD1 is a weak D gene call, 6 bases matching. Material for sequencing was PBMCs or T cells enriched from blood (not recorded which). In nucleotides, the sequence is TGTGCCAGCAGCCCAACAGGGTATGGCTACACCTTC. Translated, it reads CASSPTGYGYTF.